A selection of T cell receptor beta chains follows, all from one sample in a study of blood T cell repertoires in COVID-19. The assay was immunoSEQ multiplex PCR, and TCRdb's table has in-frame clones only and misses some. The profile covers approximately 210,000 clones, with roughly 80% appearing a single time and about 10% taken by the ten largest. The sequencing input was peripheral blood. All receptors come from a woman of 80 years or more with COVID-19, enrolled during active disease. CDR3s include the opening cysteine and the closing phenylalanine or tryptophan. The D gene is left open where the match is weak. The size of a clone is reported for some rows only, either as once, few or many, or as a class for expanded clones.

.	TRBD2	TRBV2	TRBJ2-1	CASSLLAGGGTDEQFF	TGTGCCAGCAGTTTACTAGCGGGGGGAGGCACGGACGAGCAGTTCTTC
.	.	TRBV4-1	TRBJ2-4	CASSQDFGDNDIQYF	TGCGCCAGCAGCCAAGATTTTGGGGACAACGACATTCAGTACTTC
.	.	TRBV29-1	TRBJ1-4	CSASGGAANEKLFF	TGCAGCGCTTCGGGCGGGGCGGCTAATGAAAAACTGTTTTTT
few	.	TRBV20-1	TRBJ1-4	CSASTAMDEKLFF	TGCAGTGCTAGTACAGCTATGGATGAAAAACTGTTTTTT
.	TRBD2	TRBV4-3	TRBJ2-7	CASSQEPPGTSGGTILEQYF	TGCGCCAGCAGCCAAGAACCACCTGGGACTAGCGGGGGGACCATCCTCGAGCAGTACTTC
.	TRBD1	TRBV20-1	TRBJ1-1	CSARRQGEAFF	TGCAGTGCTAGACGACAGGGTGAAGCTTTCTTT
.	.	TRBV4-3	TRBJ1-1	CASSQLQGVAAFF	TGCGCCAGCAGCCAACTACAGGGAGTGGCTGCTTTCTTT
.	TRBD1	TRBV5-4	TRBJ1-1	CASSPGRTGVNTEAFF	TGTGCCAGCAGCCCCGGGCGGACAGGGGTGAACACTGAAGCTTTCTTT
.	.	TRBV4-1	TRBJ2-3	CASSPRDSSVYTDTQYF	TGCGCCAGCAGCCCTCGGGATAGCTCCGTTTACACAGATACGCAGTATTTT
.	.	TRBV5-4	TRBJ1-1	CASSLNADRNTEAFF	TGTGCCAGCAGCCTAAATGCGGACAGAAACACTGAAGCTTTCTTT
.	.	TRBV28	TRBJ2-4	CASSSGAKNIQYF	TGTGCCAGCAGTAGCGGGGCCAAAAACATTCAGTACTTC
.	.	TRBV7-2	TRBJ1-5	CASSLAVGGGSNQPQHF	TGTGCCAGCAGCTTAGCGGTAGGGGGGGGGAGCAATCAGCCCCAGCATTTT
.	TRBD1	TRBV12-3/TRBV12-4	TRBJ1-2	CASSFRDRGGYTF	TGTGCCAGCAGTTTCCGGGACAGAGGTGGCTACACCTTC
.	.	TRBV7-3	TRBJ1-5	CASSLTPGESPQHF	TGTGCCAGCAGCTTAACCCCAGGGGAGTCGCCCCAGCATTTT
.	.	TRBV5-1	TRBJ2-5	CASSLPAGTSETQYF	TGCGCCAGCAGCTTGCCAGCCGGGACATCAGAGACCCAGTACTTC
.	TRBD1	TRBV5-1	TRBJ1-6	CASSLGGQGTLGNSPLHF	TGCGCCAGCAGCCTCGGGGGACAGGGGACTCTTGGTAATTCACCCCTCCACTTT
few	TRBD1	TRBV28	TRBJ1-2	CASSTGQGPASGYTF	TGTGCCAGCAGCACGGGACAGGGGCCAGCTAGTGGCTACACCTTC
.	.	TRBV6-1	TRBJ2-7	CASSEASLGSYEQYF	TGTGCCAGCAGTGAAGCAAGCCTAGGCTCCTACGAGCAGTACTTC
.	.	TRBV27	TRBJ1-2	CASRISDRPNYGYTF	TGTGCCAGCCGAATCTCGGACAGACCCAACTATGGCTACACCTTC
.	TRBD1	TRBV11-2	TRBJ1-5	CASSRNGQGNQPQHF	TGTGCCAGCAGCCGAAATGGACAGGGCAATCAGCCCCAGCATTTT
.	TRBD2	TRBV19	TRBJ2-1	CASSFRTSGGAVFSYNEQFF	TGTGCCAGTAGTTTCCGGACTAGCGGGGGGGCCGTATTTAGTTACAATGAGCAGTTCTTC
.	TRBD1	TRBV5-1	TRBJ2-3	CASSFQTGKDTQYF	TGCGCCAGCAGCTTCCAGACAGGGAAAGATACGCAGTATTTT
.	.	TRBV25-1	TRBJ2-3	CASGHSVQAGTDTQYF	TGTGCCAGCGGCCACTCGGTACAAGCGGGCACAGATACGCAGTATTTT
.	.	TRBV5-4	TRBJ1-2	CASSLGGGLANYGYTF	TGTGCCAGCAGCTTGGGGGGTGGACTGGCTAACTATGGCTACACCTTC
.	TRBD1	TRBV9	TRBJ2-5	CASSAGTGGGQETQYF	TGTGCCAGCAGCGCCGGGACAGGGGGAGGTCAAGAGACCCAGTACTTC
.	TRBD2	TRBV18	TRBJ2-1	CASSPGQGGWNEQFF	TGTGCCAGCTCACCAGGGCAGGGAGGGTGGAATGAGCAGTTCTTC
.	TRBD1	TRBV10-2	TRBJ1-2	CASRDRQGAYGYTF	TGCGCCAGCAGGGATAGACAGGGCGCCTATGGCTACACCTTC
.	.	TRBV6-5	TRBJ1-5	CASSRTGPVQPQHF	TGTGCCAGCAGTCGCACAGGGCCCGTACAGCCCCAGCATTTT
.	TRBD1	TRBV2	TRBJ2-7	CASNPGQGGEQYF	TGTGCCAGCAATCCGGGACAGGGGGGCGAGCAGTACTTC
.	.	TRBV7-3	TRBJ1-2	CASSLPDFYGYTF	TGTGCCAGCAGCTTACCCGACTTCTATGGCTACACCTTC
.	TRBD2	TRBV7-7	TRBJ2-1	CASSLAGGYNEQFF	TGTGCTAGCAGCTTAGCGGGGGGGTACAATGAGCAGTTCTTC
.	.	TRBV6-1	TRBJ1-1	CASSEVYRSEAFF	TGTGCCAGCAGTGAAGTTTACAGGTCTGAAGCTTTCTTT
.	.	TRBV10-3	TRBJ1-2	CAISDNRNYGYTF	TGTGCCATCAGTGATAACAGGAACTATGGCTACACCTTC
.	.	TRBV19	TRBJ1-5	CASSIGAPSNQPQHF	TGTGCCAGTAGTATAGGGGCACCCAGCAATCAGCCCCAGCATTTT
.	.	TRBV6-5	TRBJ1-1	CASRRVMNTEAFF	TGTGCCAGCAGACGGGTTATGAACACTGAAGCTTTCTTT
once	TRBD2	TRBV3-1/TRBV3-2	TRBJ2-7	CASRGLEVMEQYF	TGTGCCAGCAGGGGACTAGAGGTTATGGAGCAGTACTTC
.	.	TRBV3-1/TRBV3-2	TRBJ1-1	CASSQDRRGPGTEAFF	TGTGCCAGCAGCCAAGACCGCAGGGGCCCGGGCACTGAAGCTTTCTTT
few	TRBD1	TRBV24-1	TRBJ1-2	CATSDLQTGGRVYGYTF	TGTGCCACCAGTGATTTGCAAACAGGGGGCAGGGTGTATGGCTACACCTTC
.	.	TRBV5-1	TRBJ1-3	CASSFLPGGFSGNTIYF	TGCGCCAGCAGCTTCCTCCCGGGGGGCTTCTCTGGAAACACCATATATTTT
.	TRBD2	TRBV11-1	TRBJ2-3	CASSRLAGMGTQYF	TGTGCCAGCAGCCGACTAGCGGGAATGGGTACGCAGTATTTT
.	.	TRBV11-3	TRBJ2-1	CASSLGYRFDEQFF	TGTGCCAGCAGCTTAGGTTACAGGTTCGATGAGCAGTTCTTC
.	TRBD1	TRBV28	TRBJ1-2	CASTSTGLYGYTF	TGTGCCAGCACCTCGACAGGGCTCTATGGCTACACCTTC
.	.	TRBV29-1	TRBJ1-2	CSVHIGYGYTF	TGCAGCGTTCATATCGGGTATGGCTACACCTTC
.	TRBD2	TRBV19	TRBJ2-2	CASSISQRGAGGELFF	TGTGCCAGTAGTATCAGCCAGCGGGGGGCTGGCGGGGAGCTGTTTTTT
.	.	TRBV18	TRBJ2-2	CASSPSSTTGELFF	TGTGCCAGCTCACCTAGCTCCACAACCGGGGAGCTGTTTTTT
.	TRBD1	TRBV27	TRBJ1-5	CASSSGQFNQPQHF	TGTGCCAGCAGTTCGGGACAGTTCAATCAGCCCCAGCATTTT
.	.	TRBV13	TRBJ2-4	CASSLGEGGAVYAKNIQYF	TGTGCCAGCAGCTTAGGCGAGGGCGGAGCCGTATATGCCAAAAACATTCAGTACTTC
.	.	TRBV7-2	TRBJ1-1	CASLPPGGRTEAFF	TGTGCCAGCCTCCCCCCGGGGGGTAGAACTGAAGCTTTCTTT
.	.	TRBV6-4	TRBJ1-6	CASSDVGYNSPLHF	TGTGCCAGCAGTGATGTCGGGTATAATTCACCCCTCCACTTT
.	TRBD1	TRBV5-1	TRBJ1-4	CASSPGQGEEKLFF	TGCGCCAGCAGCCCAGGACAGGGGGAGGAAAAACTGTTTTTT
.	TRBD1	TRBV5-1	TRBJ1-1	CASSLVAGGFDTEAFF	TGCGCCAGCAGCTTGGTTGCAGGGGGTTTCGACACTGAAGCTTTCTTT
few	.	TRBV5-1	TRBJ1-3	CASSLRQGLTGNTIYF	TGCGCCAGCAGCTTGAGGCAGGGTCTCACTGGAAACACCATATATTTT
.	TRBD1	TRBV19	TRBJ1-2	CASSTGGQTNYGYTF	TGTGCCAGTAGTACTGGGGGACAGACTAACTATGGCTACACCTTC
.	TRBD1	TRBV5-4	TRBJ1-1	CASSLQGGNTEAFF	TGTGCCAGCAGCTTACAGGGGGGGAACACTGAAGCTTTCTTT
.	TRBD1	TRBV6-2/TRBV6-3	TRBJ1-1	CASSYGDRSRTEAFF	TGTGCCAGCAGTTATGGGGACAGGTCGCGAACTGAAGCTTTCTTT
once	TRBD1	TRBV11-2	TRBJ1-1	CASSRQGARTEAFF	TGTGCCAGCAGTCGACAGGGGGCTAGGACTGAAGCTTTCTTT